This TCR beta chain was recovered during a study of CD8+CD57+ T cells in acquired aplastic anemia. The patients chosen for sequencing had shown expansion of CD8+CD57+ cells (detected by flow cytometry). Only a few counts were recorded for this clonotype. Profiles of TCR beta VDJ and CDR3 were generated from a genomic DNA template. TCRdb analysed the reads with MiXCR anew, one entry per CDR3 protein. The profile shows approximately 190,000 distinct CDR3 sequences, under 55% of them singletons. The receptor comes from a human donor with aplastic anemia. Specimen: sorted CD4+, CD8+, or CD8+CD57+ T cells (not recorded which) from PBMCs.

In DNA, the CDR3 is TGCAGCGTTGAGAACGGACAGGGGGCGTTTGGCTACACCTTC. Residues: CSVENGQGAFGYTF. The V call is TRBV29-1, the J call TRBJ1-2; 11 positions match TRBD1. Looked up from germline, CDR1 is SQVTM and CDR2 is ANQGSEA. There are 14 residues in the CDR3. V lost 3 bases, J lost 7 bases, and 7 bases stayed unmatched.